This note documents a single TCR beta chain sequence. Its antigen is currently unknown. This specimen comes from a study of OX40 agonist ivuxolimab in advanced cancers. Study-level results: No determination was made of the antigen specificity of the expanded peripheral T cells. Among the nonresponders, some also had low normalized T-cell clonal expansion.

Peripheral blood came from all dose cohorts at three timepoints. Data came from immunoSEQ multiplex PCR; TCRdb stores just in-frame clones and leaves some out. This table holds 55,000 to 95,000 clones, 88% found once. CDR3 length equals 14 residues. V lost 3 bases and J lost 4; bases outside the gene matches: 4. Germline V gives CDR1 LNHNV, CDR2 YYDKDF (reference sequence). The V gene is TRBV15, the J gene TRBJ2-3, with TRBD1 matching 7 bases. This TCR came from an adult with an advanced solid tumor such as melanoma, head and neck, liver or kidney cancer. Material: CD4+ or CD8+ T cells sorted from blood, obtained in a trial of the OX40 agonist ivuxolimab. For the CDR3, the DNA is TGTGCCACCAGCAGCTACAGGGGTGCAGATACGCAGTATTTT. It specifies CATSSYRGADTQYF. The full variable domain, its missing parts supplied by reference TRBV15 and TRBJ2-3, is DAMVIQNPRYQVTQFGKPVTLSCSQTLNHNVMYWYQQKSSQAPKLLFHYYDKDFNNEADTPDNFQSRRPNTSFCFLDIRSPGLGDTAMYLCATSSYRGADTQYFGPGTRLTVL.